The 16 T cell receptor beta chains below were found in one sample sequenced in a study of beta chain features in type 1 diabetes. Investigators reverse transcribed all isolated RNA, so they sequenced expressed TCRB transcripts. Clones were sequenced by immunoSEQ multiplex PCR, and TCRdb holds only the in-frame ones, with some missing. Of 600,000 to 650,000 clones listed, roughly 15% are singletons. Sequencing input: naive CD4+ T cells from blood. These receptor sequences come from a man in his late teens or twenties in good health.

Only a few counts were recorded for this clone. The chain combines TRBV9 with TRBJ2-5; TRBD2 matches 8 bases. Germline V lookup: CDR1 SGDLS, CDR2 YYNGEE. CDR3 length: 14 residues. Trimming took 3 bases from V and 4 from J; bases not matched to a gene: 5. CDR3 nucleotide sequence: TGTGCCAGCAGCGGAGGACTAGCAGGAGAGACCCAGTACTTC. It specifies CASSGGLAGETQYF.

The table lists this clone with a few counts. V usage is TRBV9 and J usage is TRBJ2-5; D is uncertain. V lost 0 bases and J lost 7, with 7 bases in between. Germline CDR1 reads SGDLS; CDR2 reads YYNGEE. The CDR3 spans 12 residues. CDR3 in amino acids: CASSVESRTQYF. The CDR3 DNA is TGTGCCAGCAGCGTAGAGAGTCGGACCCAGTACTTC.

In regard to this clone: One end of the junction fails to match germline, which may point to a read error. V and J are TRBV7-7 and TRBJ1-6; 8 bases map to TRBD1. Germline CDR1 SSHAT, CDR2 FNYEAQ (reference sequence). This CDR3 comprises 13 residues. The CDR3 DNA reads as TGTGCTAGCAGCATAGACAGGGGTTCACCCCTCCACTTT. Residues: CASSIDRGSPLHF. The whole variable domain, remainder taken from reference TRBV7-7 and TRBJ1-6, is GAGVSQSPRYKVTKRGQDVTLRCDPISSHATLYWYQQALGQGPEFLTYFNYEAQPDKSGLPSDRFSAERPEGSISTLTIQRTEQRDSAMYRCASSIDRGSPLHFGNGTRLTVT.

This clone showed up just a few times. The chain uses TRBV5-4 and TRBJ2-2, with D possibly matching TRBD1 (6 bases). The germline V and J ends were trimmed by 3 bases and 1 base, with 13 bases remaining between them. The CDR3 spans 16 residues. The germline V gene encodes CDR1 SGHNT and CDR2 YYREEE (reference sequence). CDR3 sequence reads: CASSSTGTLNTGELFF. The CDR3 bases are TGTGCCAGCAGCTCGACCGGGACATTGAACACCGGGGAGCTGTTTTTT.

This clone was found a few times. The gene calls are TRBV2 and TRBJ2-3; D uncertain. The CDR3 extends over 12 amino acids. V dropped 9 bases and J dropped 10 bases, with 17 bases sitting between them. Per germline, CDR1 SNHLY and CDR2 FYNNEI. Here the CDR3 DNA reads TGTGCCAGTACCCCAGCCTTCTACGCGCAGTATTTT. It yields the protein CASTPAFYAQYF.

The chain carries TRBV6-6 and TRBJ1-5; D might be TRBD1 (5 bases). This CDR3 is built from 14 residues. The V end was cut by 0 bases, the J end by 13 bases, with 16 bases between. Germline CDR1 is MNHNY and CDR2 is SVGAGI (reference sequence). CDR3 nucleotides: TGTGCCAGCAGTTACTCGATGGGGGGGAACGGGCAGCATTTT. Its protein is CASSYSMGGNGQHF.

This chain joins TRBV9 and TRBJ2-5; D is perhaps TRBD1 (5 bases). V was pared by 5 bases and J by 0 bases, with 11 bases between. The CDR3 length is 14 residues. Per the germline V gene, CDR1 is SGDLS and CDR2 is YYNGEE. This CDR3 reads CASRVRVYQETQYF. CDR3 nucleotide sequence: TGTGCCAGCAGAGTCAGGGTGTACCAAGAGACCCAGTACTTC.

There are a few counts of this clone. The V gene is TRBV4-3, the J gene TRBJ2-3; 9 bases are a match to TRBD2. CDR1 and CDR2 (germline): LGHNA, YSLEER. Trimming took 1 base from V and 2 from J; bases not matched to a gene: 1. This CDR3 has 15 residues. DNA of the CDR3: TGCGCCAGCAGCCAAGGACTAGCGGTCACAGATACGCAGTATTTT. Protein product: CASSQGLAVTDTQYF.

In DNA form, the CDR3 reads TGTGCCAGCAGCTTAGCGTCAGCGGGAGGATACGAGCAGTACTTC. This codes for CASSLASAGGYEQYF. The chain uses TRBV7-2 and TRBJ2-7; 9 bases are a match to TRBD2. This CDR3 has 15 amino acids. The germline V gene has CDR1 SGHTA and CDR2 FQGNSA. Germline trimming cut 0 bases from V and 4 bases from J; bases unmatched to any gene: 4.

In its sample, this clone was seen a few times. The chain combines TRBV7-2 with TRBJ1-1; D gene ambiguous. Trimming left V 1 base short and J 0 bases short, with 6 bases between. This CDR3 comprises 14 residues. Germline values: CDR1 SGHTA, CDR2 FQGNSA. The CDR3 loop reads CASSLVTLNTEAFF. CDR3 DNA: TGTGCCAGCAGCTTAGTCACCCTGAACACTGAAGCTTTCTTT.

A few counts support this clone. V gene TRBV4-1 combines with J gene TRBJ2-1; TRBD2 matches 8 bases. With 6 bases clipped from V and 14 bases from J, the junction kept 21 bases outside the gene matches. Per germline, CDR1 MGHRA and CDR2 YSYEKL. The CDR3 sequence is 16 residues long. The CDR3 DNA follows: TGCGCCAGCAGTCCAAGATTAGGACTAGCCCTCCCCCGGGAGTTCTTC. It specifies CASSPRLGLALPREFF.

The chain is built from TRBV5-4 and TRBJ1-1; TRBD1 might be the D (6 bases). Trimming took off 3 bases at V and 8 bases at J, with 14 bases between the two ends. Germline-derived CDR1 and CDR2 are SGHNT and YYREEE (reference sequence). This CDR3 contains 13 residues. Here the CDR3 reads CASSYNQGLEAFF. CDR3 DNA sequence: TGTGCCAGCAGCTACAATCAGGGGCTGGAAGCTTTCTTT.

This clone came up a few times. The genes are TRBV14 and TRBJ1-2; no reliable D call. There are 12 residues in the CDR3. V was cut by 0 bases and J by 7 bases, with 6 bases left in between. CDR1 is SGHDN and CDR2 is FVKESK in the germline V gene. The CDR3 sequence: CASSQEHSGYTF. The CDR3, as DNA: TGTGCCAGCAGCCAAGAGCACTCTGGCTACACCTTC.

The CDR3 nucleotides read TGCGCCAGCAGCCAAGAAAGGAGCGACAAGCTCACTCTCGAGCAGTACTTC. It encodes CASSQERSDKLTLEQYF. The chain links TRBV4-1 to TRBJ2-7; D not certain. The V end was cut by 0 bases, the J end by 6 bases, with 21 bases between. Looked up from germline, CDR1 is MGHRA and CDR2 is YSYEKL. This CDR3 region has 17 residues.

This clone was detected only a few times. In DNA, the CDR3 is TGTGCCAGCAGCGTCCTCCCGGGTGAGCAGTTCTTC. This translates into CASSVLPGEQFF. The chain links TRBV9 to TRBJ2-1; D is ambiguous. This CDR3 has 12 residues. In germline, CDR1 is SGDLS, CDR2 YYNGEE. The V end was cut by 2 bases, the J end by 9 bases, with 9 bases between.

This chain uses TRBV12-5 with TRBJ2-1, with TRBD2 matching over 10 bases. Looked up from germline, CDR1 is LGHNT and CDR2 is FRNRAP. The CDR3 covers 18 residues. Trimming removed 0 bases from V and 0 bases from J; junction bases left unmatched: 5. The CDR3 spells CASGLVLAGTGSYNEQFF. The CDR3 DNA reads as TGTGCTAGTGGTTTGGTACTAGCGGGAACCGGCTCCTACAATGAGCAGTTCTTC.